This passage covers 13 T cell receptor beta chains from one sample sequenced in a study of radiotherapy plus CTLA-4 blockade in lung cancer. Method: immunoSEQ multiplex PCR; TCRdb's copy keeps in-frame clones and lacks some. The sample has about 80,000 clones, around 80% seen once. The sequencing here drew on peripheral blood, taken from a patient treated with radiotherapy plus ipilimumab. The receptor source for this set is a human donor with non-small cell lung cancer who had stable disease on radiotherapy plus ipilimumab.

The chain recombines TRBV7-9 with TRBJ1-5; no clear D gene. There are 15 residues in the CDR3. Germline values: CDR1 SEHNR, CDR2 FQNEAQ (reference sequence). Trimming shortened V by 1 base and J by 5 bases, and 12 bases separated the two germline ends. CDR3: CASSLGGRTDQPQHF. The CDR3 DNA reads as TGTGCCAGCAGCTTAGGGGGTCGAACCGATCAGCCCCAGCATTTT.

The chain combines TRBV19 with TRBJ1-5; D is undetermined. Germline values: CDR1 LNHDA, CDR2 SQIVND (reference sequence). V gave up 3 bases and J gave up 9 bases, with 18 bases separating them. The CDR3 is 15 residues long. CDR3 coding DNA: TGTGCCAGTAGTATTTTAGATGTAAGGGTTCCGCCCCAGCATTTT. Protein product: CASSILDVRVPPQHF.

In DNA form, the CDR3 reads TGCGCCAGCAGCTTGACAGGGTCGACGGCTAATGAAAAACTGTTTTTT. Translated, it gives CASSLTGSTANEKLFF. The chain is built from TRBV5-1 and TRBJ1-4; D is perhaps TRBD1 (6 bases). The germline CDR1 and CDR2 sequences are SGHRS and YFSETQ. Trimming left V 1 base short and J 3 bases short, with 13 bases between. The CDR3 sequence is 16 residues long. Complete variable domain (other parts from reference TRBV5-1 and TRBJ1-4): KAGVTQTPRYLIKTRGQQVTLSCSPISGHRSVSWYQQTPGQGLQFLFEYFSETQRNKGNFPGRFSGRQFSNSRSEMNVSTLELGDSALYLCASSLTGSTANEKLFFGSGTQLSVL.

This sequence joins TRBV21-1 and TRBJ2-5; the D call of TRBD2 is as the table states it, not checked on the DNA. TRBV21-1 is noted as a pseudogene. CDR3 length equals 14 residues. The CDR3 reads CASSKNRVGETQYF. DNA of the CDR3: TGTGCCAGCAGCAAAAACCGGGTTGGGGAGACCCAGTACTTC.

The chain uses TRBV18 and TRBJ2-1; no reliable D call. CDR1 KGHSH and CDR2 LQKENI come from the germline V gene. The CDR3 spans 17 residues. V gave up 0 bases and J gave up 2 bases, with 14 bases separating them. The CDR3 DNA reads as TGTGCCAGCTCACCACCGGAAAGGTCTGGGCCCTACAATGAGCAGTTCTTC. This gives the protein CASSPPERSGPYNEQFF.

This chain connects TRBV7-8 to TRBJ2-3; weak D call: TRBD2 (5 bases). In germline, CDR1 is SGHVS, CDR2 FQNEAQ. This CDR3 region has 16 residues. V gave up 7 bases and J gave up 3 bases, with 20 bases separating them. Written as DNA, the CDR3 is TGTGCCAGCATTATCCGCTTTGCTAGCTCTACAGATACGCAGTATTTT. Translating it yields CASIIRFASSTDTQYF.

The chain joins TRBV19 to TRBJ2-3, with 15 positions matching TRBD2. The germline V gene encodes CDR1 LNHDA and CDR2 SQIVND (reference sequence). This CDR3 region has 20 residues. V lost 3 bases, J lost 4 bases, and 14 bases stayed unmatched. The CDR3 region has the DNA TGTGCCAGTAGTATCAGGACGGCCGGGACTAGCGGGAGGTACCCAGATACGCAGTATTTT. Encoded protein: CASSIRTAGTSGRYPDTQYF.

CDR3 bases: TGCAGCGTTGAAGACCACGCCTACGAGCAGTACTTC. Residues: CSVEDHAYEQYF. The chain carries TRBV29-1 and TRBJ2-7; D unresolved. V lost 0 bases, J lost 2 bases, and 5 bases lay in between. The CDR3 consists of 12 residues. CDR1 is SQVTM and CDR2 is ANQGSEA in the germline V gene.

The chain couples TRBV11-2 to TRBJ2-7; the D is unclear. The CDR3 has 14 residues. CDR1 is SGHAT and CDR2 is FQNNGV in the germline V gene. V was clipped by 0 bases and J by 0 bases, with 6 bases between them. CDR3 DNA: TGTGCCAGCAGCTTAGATCCCCTCTCCTACGAGCAGTACTTC. Encoded protein: CASSLDPLSYEQYF. The variable domain in full, completed from reference TRBV11-2 and TRBJ2-7, reads EAGVAQSPRYKIIEKRQSVAFWCNPISGHATLYWYQQILGQGPKLLIQFQNNGVVDDSQLPKDRFSAERLKGVDSTLKIQPAKLEDSAVYLCASSLDPLSYEQYFGPGTRLTVT.

V usage is TRBV14 and J usage is TRBJ2-7; 7 bases match TRBD2. V shed 1 base, J shed 5 bases, and the junction held 5 bases outside the gene matches. CDR1 is SGHDN and CDR2 is FVKESK in the germline V gene. The CDR3 sequence is 14 residues long. CDR3 region: CASSQVGGVHEQYF. The CDR3 nucleotides read TGTGCCAGCAGCCAAGTGGGAGGGGTTCACGAGCAGTACTTC.

The CDR3, as DNA: TGTGCCAGCAGTGATAGTAGCGGGAATGAGCAGTTCTTC. It encodes CASSDSSGNEQFF. This chain connects TRBV9 to TRBJ2-1, with 7 positions matching TRBD2. The trim removed 5 bases at V and 7 bases at J, leaving 6 bases unmatched. Per the germline V gene, CDR1 is SGDLS and CDR2 is YYNGEE. The CDR3 has 13 residues.

This clone turned up a few times. J is TRBJ1-3 and V is TRBV5-6; TRBD1 might be the D (6 bases). There are 15 residues in the CDR3. V dropped 4 bases and J dropped 0 bases, with 11 bases sitting between them. Germline CDR1 is SGHDT and CDR2 is YYEEEE. In DNA form, the CDR3 reads TGTGCCAGCAGCCTCAGGGGCCTCTCTGGAAACACCATATATTTT. This codes for CASSLRGLSGNTIYF.

The genes are TRBV6-1 and TRBJ1-3; no firm D call. From germline, CDR1 is MNHNS and CDR2 SASEGT. The CDR3 totals 14 residues. The V gene lost 4 bases and the J gene lost 3 bases, with 10 bases spanning the gap. CDR3 protein: CASSGTAYGNTIYF. The CDR3 nucleotides are TGTGCCAGCAGTGGCACGGCTTATGGAAACACCATATATTTT.